This T cell receptor beta chain was recovered during a study of T cell repertoires in cytomegalovirus infection. Looking at the study overall: Indications came from public TCR beta signatures; they pointed to CMV infection and to a matching HLA type.

Study observations and caveats: Clonotypes of TCR beta that were HLA-C-restricted and CMV-specific dominated the ex vivo response.

This clonotype was found a few times. Its target is not known. With 0 bases removed from V and 4 bases from J, the gap between germline ends came to 13 bases. The CDR3 sequence is 15 residues long. Germline V gives CDR1 DFQATT, CDR2 SNEGSKA (reference sequence). MiXCR, applied by TCRdb to the reads, yields one record per CDR3 protein. The sample lists fewer than 350,000 distinct CDR3 sequences; around a sixth were seen once. The genes are TRBV20-1 and TRBJ2-1; tentative D call: TRBD1 (5 bases). The specimen sequenced was PBMCs. This clonotype was sampled from a human donor in good health (CMV status not recorded). Some clones in this sample may be carry-over from other donors' samples. The CDR3 loop is CSARDMDKPYNEQFF. Here the CDR3 DNA reads TGCAGTGCTAGAGATATGGACAAACCATACAATGAGCAGTTCTTC.